This note documents a single T cell receptor (beta chain) sequence. Antigen: not known. The data originate from a study of cytomegalovirus exposure and HLA in healthy donors. The study's findings and limits: Confirmation in vitro established that three CMV-associated chains were specific for CMV antigens. Other equally common chains were less clonally expanded than HLA-associated TCR beta chains, a later analysis showed. Presence/absence results assume similar sequencing depth per donor, which may not hold.

From germline, CDR1 is SNHLY and CDR2 FYNNEI. This CDR3 contains 15 residues. V dropped 7 bases and J dropped 2; count of bases not matched to a gene: 7. The PCR ran on 60 Vbeta and 13 Jbeta primers. Clones were sequenced by immunoSEQ multiplex PCR, and TCRdb holds only the in-frame ones, with some missing. The profile covers approximately 160,000 clones, with roughly four fifths appearing a single time and approximately 4% taken by the ten largest. This TCR derives from a man in his fifties in good health and CMV-seropositive. The rearrangement joins TRBV2 to TRBJ2-3; 9 bases match TRBD1. The specimen was PBMCs. The CDR3 protein is CASIRTGADTDTQYF. CDR3 sequence (DNA): TGTGCCAGCATCAGGACAGGGGCCGACACAGATACGCAGTATTTT.